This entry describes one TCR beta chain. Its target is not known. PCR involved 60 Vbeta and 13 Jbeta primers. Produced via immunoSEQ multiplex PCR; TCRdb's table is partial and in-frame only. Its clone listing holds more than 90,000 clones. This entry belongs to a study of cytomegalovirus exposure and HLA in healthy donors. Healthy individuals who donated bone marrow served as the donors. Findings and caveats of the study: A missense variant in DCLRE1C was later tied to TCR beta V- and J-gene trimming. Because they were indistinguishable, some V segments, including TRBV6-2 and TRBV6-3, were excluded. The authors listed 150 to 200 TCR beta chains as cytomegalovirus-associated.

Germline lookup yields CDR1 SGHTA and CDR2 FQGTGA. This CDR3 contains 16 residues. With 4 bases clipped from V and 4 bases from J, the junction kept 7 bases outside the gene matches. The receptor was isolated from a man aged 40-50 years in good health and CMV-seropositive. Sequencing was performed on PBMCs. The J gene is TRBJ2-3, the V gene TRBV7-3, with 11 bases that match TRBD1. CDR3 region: CASSYSGTGGPDTQYF. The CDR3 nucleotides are TGTGCCAGCAGCTACTCGGGGACAGGGGGTCCAGATACGCAGTATTTT. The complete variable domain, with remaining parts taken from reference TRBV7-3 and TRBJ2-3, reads GAGVSQTPSNKVTEKGKYVELRCDPISGHTALYWYRQSLGQGPEFLIYFQGTGAADDSGLPNDRFFAVRPEGSVSTLKIQRTERGDSAVYLCASSYSGTGGPDTQYFGPGTRLTVL.